Listed here are 32 T cell receptor beta chains from one sample, sequenced in a study of blood T cell repertoires in COVID-19. Only in-frame clones appear in the TCRdb table, and some are missing; sequencing was by immunoSEQ multiplex PCR. The sample shows 450,000 or so clones, over 85% of them seen only once. The source material was peripheral blood. The receptors come from a man aged 18 to 29 with COVID-19, enrolled during active disease.

This chain links TRBV12-5 with TRBJ1-5; D not resolved. Germline-derived CDR1 and CDR2 are LGHNT and FRNRAP. The CDR3 runs to 15 residues. V lost 3 bases and J lost 1, with 10 bases in between. CDR3 sequence: CASGFGSGSNQPQHF. The CDR3 nucleotides read TGTGCTAGTGGTTTTGGTTCGGGGAGCAATCAGCCCCAGCATTTT.

This chain links TRBV7-9 with TRBJ2-5; D gene ambiguous. This CDR3 region has 15 residues. V was shortened by 5 bases and J by 2 bases, with 15 bases between the two germline ends. CDR1 is SEHNR and CDR2 is FQNEAQ in the germline V gene (reference sequence). CDR3 coding DNA: TGTGCCAGCAGCCCCCAGCCAGCGCCGCAAGAGACCCAGTACTTC. Translated: CASSPQPAPQETQYF.

This chain links TRBV14 with TRBJ2-7; tentative D call: TRBD1 (5 bases). CDR3 length: 14 residues. With 1 base removed from V and 6 bases from J, the gap between germline ends came to 13 bases. Per the germline V gene, CDR1 is SGHDN and CDR2 is FVKESK. This CDR3 reads CASSQGTGLGEQYF. The CDR3 bases are TGTGCCAGCAGCCAAGGAACAGGCCTCGGCGAGCAGTACTTC.

This clone has just a few counts. V usage is TRBV19 and J usage is TRBJ2-2; D is unresolved. Germline CDR1 LNHDA, CDR2 SQIVND (reference sequence). Deletions cut 5 bases from V and 4 bases from J, with 11 bases between. This CDR3 is built from 14 residues. CDR3 sequence: CASSLDSRTGELFF. The CDR3 nucleotides read TGTGCCAGTAGTCTCGATAGTCGCACCGGGGAGCTGTTTTTT.

J is TRBJ2-7 and V is TRBV11-2, with TRBD1 identical over 7 bases. CDR1 is SGHAT, CDR2 FQNNGV, per germline. The J segment lost 1 base and the V segment lost 4 bases, leaving 4 bases of the junction unmatched. The CDR3 is 14 residues long. The CDR3 loop reads CASSSYRGSYEQYF. The CDR3 coding sequence is TGTGCCAGCAGCTCGTACAGGGGTTCCTACGAGCAGTACTTC.

In DNA form, the CDR3 reads TGTGCCAGCAGTGATGGGGACCGGGACTGGGACTACGAGCAGTACTTC. The encoded protein is CASSDGDRDWDYEQYF. This sequence joins TRBV2 and TRBJ2-7; D may be TRBD2 (6 bases). Germline V gene lookup returns CDR1 SNHLY and CDR2 FYNNEI. V shed 3 bases and J shed 3 bases, with 18 bases lying between them. The CDR3 has 16 amino acids. Together with reference TRBV2 and TRBJ2-7, the CDR3 gives the full variable domain: EPEVTQTPSHQVTQMGQEVILRCVPISNHLYFYWYRQILGQKVEFLVSFYNNEISEKSEIFDDQFSVERPDGSNFTLKIRSTKLEDSAMYFCASSDGDRDWDYEQYFGPGTRLTVT.

The chain carries TRBV19 and TRBJ1-2, with TRBD1 matching over 7 bases. The CDR3 has 17 residues. With V trimmed by 4 bases and J by 6 bases, 17 bases remained unmatched. In germline, CDR1 is LNHDA, CDR2 SQIVND (reference sequence). CDR3 residues: CASSKAKEGAGRHGYTF. DNA of the CDR3: TGTGCCAGTAGTAAGGCCAAGGAGGGGGCCGGCCGACATGGCTACACCTTC.

The rearrangement uses TRBV5-6 and TRBJ1-2, with TRBD1 identical over 7 bases. This CDR3 is built from 13 residues. Germline CDR1 is SGHDT and CDR2 is YYEEEE. The V and J ends lost 1 base and 7 bases, in that order; junction bases with no gene match: 4. CDR3 in amino acids: CASSLNRGGGYTF. In DNA form, the CDR3 reads TGTGCCAGCAGCTTGAACAGGGGCGGTGGCTACACCTTC. The full variable domain, with the rest looked up from reference TRBV5-6 and TRBJ1-2, is DAGVTQSPTHLIKTRGQQVTLRCSPKSGHDTVSWYQQALGQGPQFIFQYYEEEERQRGNFPDRFSGHQFPNYSSELNVNALLLGDSALYLCASSLNRGGGYTFGSGTRLTVV.

CDR3 sequence: CASSQEGPLTDTQYF. The CDR3 DNA sequence: TGTGCCAGCAGCCAGGAGGGACCGCTTACAGATACGCAGTATTTT. The rearrangement links TRBV2 to TRBJ2-3, with TRBD2 as a possible D gene (6 bases). Trimming removed 6 bases at V and 3 bases at J, with 16 bases between. Germline V gene sequence: CDR1 SNHLY, CDR2 FYNNEI. The CDR3 extends over 15 amino acids.

The J gene is TRBJ1-1, the V gene TRBV20-1; D gene ambiguous. The CDR3 is 11 residues long. Germline CDR1 DFQATT, CDR2 SNEGSKA (reference sequence). V gave up 8 bases and J gave up 0 bases, with 7 bases separating them. The CDR3 bases are TGCAGTCACTCACTGAACACTGAAGCTTTCTTT. Protein product: CSHSLNTEAFF.

V and J are TRBV3-1 (or the pseudogene TRBV3-2) and TRBJ1-6, with 8 bases that match TRBD1. V lost 6 bases to trimming and J lost 3 bases; unmatched junction nucleotides: 1. The CDR3 is made up of 14 amino acids. CDR1 is LGHDT, CDR2 YNNKEL, per germline (reference sequence). The CDR3 region has the DNA TGTGCCAGCAGACAGGGGGACTATAATTCACCCCTCCACTTT. Its translation: CASRQGDYNSPLHF.

The chain links TRBV3-1 (or the pseudogene TRBV3-2) to TRBJ1-1, with TRBD1 identical over 11 bases. V gave up 1 base and J gave up 6 bases; unmatched junction bases: 1. There are 14 residues in the CDR3. CDR1 and CDR2 (germline): LGHDT, YNNKEL (reference sequence). The CDR3 here is CASSQGTGGSEAFF. The CDR3 coding sequence is TGTGCCAGCAGCCAAGGGACAGGGGGCTCTGAAGCTTTCTTT.

This clone has just one count. The chain employs TRBV10-1 and TRBJ2-3; 10 nucleotides match TRBD1. The V gene end was trimmed by 7 bases and the J gene end by 4 bases; junction bases not matched to a gene: 5. The germline gives CDR1 WNHNN, CDR2 SYGVQD (reference sequence). The CDR3 loop spans 14 amino acids. CDR3 amino acids: CASTWDRGSDTQYF. The CDR3 nucleotides are TGCGCCAGCACGTGGGACAGGGGTTCAGATACGCAGTATTTT.

The chain employs TRBV2 and TRBJ2-2, with D maybe TRBD2 (5 bases). Per germline, CDR1 SNHLY and CDR2 FYNNEI. The CDR3 sequence is 13 residues long. Trimming pared 3 bases from V and 11 bases from J, leaving 13 bases between. CDR3 in DNA: TGTGCCAGCAGTGAGGGCCCCGGGAAAGAGCTGTTTTTT. It specifies CASSEGPGKELFF.

The chain joins TRBV14 to TRBJ2-5; 8 positions agree with TRBD1. There are 20 residues in the CDR3. V lost 1 base, J lost 5 bases, and 21 bases stayed unmatched. Germline loops: CDR1 SGHDN, CDR2 FVKESK. The DNA for the CDR3 is TGTGCCAGCAGCCAAGTATATGGCAGGGGGCGATCTTGGAGATGGGAGACCCAGTACTTC. The encoded protein is CASSQVYGRGRSWRWETQYF.

V and J are TRBV19 and TRBJ2-6; D is undetermined. Germline assignment: CDR1 LNHDA and CDR2 SQIVND (reference sequence). Trimming took off 10 bases at V and 1 base at J, with 8 bases between the two ends. There are 13 residues in the CDR3. Written as DNA, the CDR3 is TGTGCCACTAGACAATCTGGGGCCAACGTCCTGACTTTC. It is translated as CATRQSGANVLTF.

The J gene is TRBJ2-7, the V gene TRBV28; TRBD1 matches at 9 bases. The CDR3 totals 15 residues. Germline assignment: CDR1 MDHEN and CDR2 SYDVKM. The V and J ends lost 2 bases and 6 bases, in that order; junction bases with no gene match: 8. The DNA of the CDR3 is TGTGCCAGCAGTTTACTCGGGACAGGGTGGACCGAGCAGTACTTC. Its protein product is CASSLLGTGWTEQYF.

This sequence joins TRBV5-6 and TRBJ2-1; tentative D call: TRBD2 (5 bases). CDR3 length: 13 residues. Germline lookup yields CDR1 SGHDT and CDR2 YYEEEE. V was pared by 1 base and J by 9 bases, with 11 bases between. CDR3 protein: CASSLRLAAEQFF. CDR3 sequence (DNA): TGTGCCAGCAGCTTGAGGCTAGCCGCTGAGCAGTTCTTC.

V is TRBV10-3 and J is TRBJ2-2; TRBD1 agrees at 8 bases. J gave up 6 bases and V 0 bases, and 0 bases lay outside the gene matches. Looked up from germline, CDR1 is ENHRY and CDR2 is SYGVKD. The CDR3 totals 14 residues. CDR3 sequence: CAISESTGAGELFF. The CDR3 DNA sequence: TGTGCCATCAGTGAGTCGACAGGGGCCGGGGAGCTGTTTTTT.

The V and J genes are TRBV7-9 and TRBJ2-3; TRBD2 is a possible D gene (6 bases). This CDR3 region has 13 residues. Germline V lookup: CDR1 SEHNR, CDR2 FQNEAQ (reference sequence). V was clipped by 5 bases and J by 4 bases, with 10 bases between them. CDR3 sequence: CASSHLASDTQYF. The DNA for the CDR3 is TGTGCCAGCAGCCATCTAGCGTCAGATACGCAGTATTTT.

The chain recombines TRBV5-5 with TRBJ1-5, with TRBD1 as a possible D gene (5 bases). Germline V CDR1 and CDR2: SGHKS, YYEKEE (reference sequence). Trimming shortened V by 0 bases and J by 0 bases, and 7 bases separated the two germline ends. CDR3 size: 15 residues. The CDR3 loop reads CASSLGDSSNQPQHF. CDR3 DNA sequence: TGTGCCAGCAGCTTGGGAGACAGTAGCAATCAGCCCCAGCATTTT.

The chain uses TRBV21-1 and TRBJ1-4; the table gives TRBD1 as D, unverified against the DNA. TRBV21-1 is designated a pseudogene. The CDR3 consists of 15 residues. CDR3 amino acids: CASSKAVDRYEKLFF. CDR3 DNA: TGTGCCAGCAGCAAAGCGGTGGACAGGTATGAAAAACTGTTTTTT.

The chain links TRBV9 to TRBJ2-6; possibly TRBD1 for D (5 bases). Deletions cut 0 bases from V and 0 bases from J, with 10 bases between. The CDR3 is 17 residues long. The germline V gene has CDR1 SGDLS and CDR2 YYNGEE. The CDR3 nucleotides read TGTGCCAGCAGCGTAGATGCAGGGTCCTCTGGGGCCAACGTCCTGACTTTC. It is translated as CASSVDAGSSGANVLTF.

The rearrangement uses TRBV9 and TRBJ1-4; D unclear. The V and J ends lost 2 bases and 8 bases respectively, with 13 bases between them. The CDR3 has 14 residues. CDR1 is SGDLS and CDR2 is YYNGEE in the germline V gene. CDR3 coding DNA: TGTGCCAGCAGCGTCGGGATCCTGGAGGAAAAACTGTTTTTT. It codes for CASSVGILEEKLFF.

The rearrangement joins TRBV10-3 to TRBJ1-3; no clear D. This CDR3 has 15 amino acids. Trimming took 0 bases from V and 0 from J, leaving 6 bases between them. The V gene's germline CDR1 is ENHRY and CDR2 SYGVKD. CDR3 loop: CAISESQFSGNTIYF. The DNA of the CDR3 is TGTGCCATCAGTGAGTCACAATTCTCTGGAAACACCATATATTTT.

This clone was counted only a few times. The chain has TRBV18 and TRBJ1-6, with D possibly matching TRBD1 (5 bases). This CDR3 region has 18 residues. Germline CDR1 and CDR2: KGHSH and LQKENI. V dropped 3 bases and J dropped 0 bases, with 15 bases sitting between them. The CDR3 reads CASSPSGLESSYNSPLHF. DNA for the CDR3: TGTGCCAGCTCACCTTCAGGGCTGGAGAGCTCCTATAATTCACCCCTCCACTTT. The full variable domain, its missing parts supplied by reference TRBV18 and TRBJ1-6, is NAGVMQNPRHLVRRRGQEARLRCSPMKGHSHVYWYRQLPEEGLKFMVYLQKENIIDESGMPKERFSAEFPKEGPSILRIQQVVRGDSAAYFCASSPSGLESSYNSPLHFGNGTRLTVT.

The chain couples TRBV6-5 to TRBJ1-1, with D perhaps matching TRBD1 (5 bases). From germline, CDR1 is MNHEY and CDR2 SVGAGI. CDR3 length: 13 residues. Trimming left V 7 bases short and J 7 bases short, with 16 bases between. The CDR3 coding sequence is TGTGCCAGCAACCCTCCGGGGGTCGGTGAAGCTTTCTTT. Protein sequence: CASNPPGVGEAFF.

The chain links TRBV19 to TRBJ2-7; TRBD1 might be the D (6 bases). The germline CDR1 and CDR2 sequences are LNHDA and SQIVND (reference sequence). CDR3 length equals 15 residues. V shed 6 bases and J shed 4 bases, with 19 bases lying between them. The DNA for the CDR3 is TGTGCCAGTAGCCAAACCACAGGGAACCTATACGAGCAGTACTTC. It is translated as CASSQTTGNLYEQYF.

The gene calls are TRBV4-1 and TRBJ2-1, with 9 nucleotides matching TRBD2. The germline gives CDR1 MGHRA, CDR2 YSYEKL. This CDR3 spans 15 amino acids. The V gene end was trimmed by 4 bases and the J gene end by 1 base; junction bases not matched to a gene: 2. CDR3 loop: CASSPLAGSYNEQFF. The CDR3 DNA reads as TGCGCCAGCAGCCCCCTAGCGGGGTCCTACAATGAGCAGTTCTTC.

J is TRBJ2-2 and V is TRBV6-5, with D possibly matching TRBD2 (6 bases). This CDR3 region has 15 residues. Per germline, CDR1 MNHEY and CDR2 SVGAGI. Trimming pared 1 base from V and 4 bases from J, leaving 10 bases between. The CDR3 sequence: CASSYWGEGTGELFF. The DNA for the CDR3 is TGTGCCAGCAGTTACTGGGGGGAAGGCACCGGGGAGCTGTTTTTT.

The J gene is TRBJ2-5, the V gene TRBV18; D may be TRBD1 (5 bases). The germline V gene encodes CDR1 KGHSH and CDR2 LQKENI. CDR3 length equals 14 residues. V was pared by 6 bases and J by 2 bases, with 13 bases between. The CDR3 coding sequence is TGTGCCAGCTCCCTACGACAGACTCAAGAGACCCAGTACTTC. Its protein is CASSLRQTQETQYF.

The chain employs TRBV13 and TRBJ2-5; 9 bases are a match to TRBD2. This CDR3 comprises 16 residues. The germline V gene has CDR1 PRHDT and CDR2 FYEKMQ (reference sequence). V shed 4 bases and J 2 bases; nucleotides not matched to a gene: 8. DNA for the CDR3: TGTGCCAGCAGCTCCCTAGCGGGGTCTGCACAAGAGACCCAGTACTTC. This gives the protein CASSSLAGSAQETQYF. Full variable domain (rest looked up from reference TRBV13 and TRBJ2-5): AAGVIQSPRHLIKEKRETATLKCYPIPRHDTVYWYQQGPGQDPQFLISFYEKMQSDKGSIPDRFSAQQFSDYHSELNMSSLELGDSALYFCASSSLAGSAQETQYFGPGTRLLVL.